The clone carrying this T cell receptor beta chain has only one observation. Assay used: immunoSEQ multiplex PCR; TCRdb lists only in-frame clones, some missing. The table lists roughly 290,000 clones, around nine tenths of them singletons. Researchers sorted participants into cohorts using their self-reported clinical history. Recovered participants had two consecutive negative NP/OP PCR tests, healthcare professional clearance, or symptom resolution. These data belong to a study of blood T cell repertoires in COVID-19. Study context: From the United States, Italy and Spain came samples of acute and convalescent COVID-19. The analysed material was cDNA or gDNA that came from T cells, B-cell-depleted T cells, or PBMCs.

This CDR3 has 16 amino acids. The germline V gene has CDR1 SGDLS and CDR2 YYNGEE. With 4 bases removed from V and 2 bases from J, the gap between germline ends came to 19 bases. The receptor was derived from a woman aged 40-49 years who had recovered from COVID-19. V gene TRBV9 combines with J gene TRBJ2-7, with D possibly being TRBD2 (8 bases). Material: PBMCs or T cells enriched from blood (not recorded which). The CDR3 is CASSPLPGGGPYEQYF. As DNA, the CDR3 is TGTGCCAGCAGCCCCCTCCCGGGAGGGGGCCCCTACGAGCAGTACTTC.